This T cell receptor (beta chain) was observed in a study of CD8+CD57+ T cells in acquired aplastic anemia (dated by TCRdb to the late 2010s). Regarding the research as a whole: Extracted DNA from sorted CD4+ and CD8+ cells averaged around 3.2 ug, ranging from about 0.18 to 27.4 ug. Healthy donor samples averaged roughly 9.9 million reads for CD4+ and 11 million to 14 million for CD8+ cells.

Findings and caveats that apply to the study as a whole: Although 25 to 30 CD8+ CDR3 sequences were shared by patients and controls, these sequences appeared highly expressed in patients and within the immunodominant clones of patients. Patients and healthy controls showed no significant difference in CD8+ Simpson's diversity (P=0.060).

Genomic DNA served as template for TCR beta VDJ combination and CDR3 sequence profiling. An Illumina HiSeq 2000 was used for TCR repertoire sequencing. The study's own analysis went as follows. TRBV/TRBJ rearrangement plots, CDR3 size and DJ length profiles, and Simpson's diversity index were used to assess repertoires. The most abundant DNA sequence in the deep sequencing data was taken as the immunodominant clone. CDR3 amino acid sequences were checked for sharing between subjects and were compared against published repertoires and the VDJdb database. In TCRdb, the public reads were trimmed at Q25 with fastp and aligned with MiXCR, with productive beta chains retained. A single entry per CDR3 protein holds the most common genes and DNA from its merged rows. The V and J calls were determined by TCRdb, not by the authors. The sample table shows approximately 98,000 distinct CDR3 sequences, and 51% are seen once. The ten largest clonotypes hold roughly a third of the sample.

TCR repertoires of sorted CD4+ and CD8+ blood T cells from severe aplastic anemia patients and healthy subjects were deep-sequenced in the study. Ficoll-Paque density gradient centrifugation was used to isolate peripheral blood mononuclear cells. Before DNA extraction, CD4+ and CD8+ T cells were sorted by FACS or by magnetic beads. This clonotype was counted once. Its antigen remains unidentified. A junction end diverges from the germline sequence, so it may reflect a read error. Reading the germline V gene (reference sequence) gives CDR1 LNHDA and CDR2 SQIVND. Reading from cysteine to phenylalanine, the CDR3 counts 14 amino acids. Only the CDR3 portion is preserved as DNA: 42 bases, with reading frame beginning at the first base.

The TCR was taken from a human donor in good health, serving as a control. The V and J genes are TRBV19 and TRBJ1-1; TRBD1 is a possible D gene, resting on 6 matching bases. Sequenced material: sorted CD4+, CD8+, or CD8+CD57+ T cells (not recorded which) from PBMCs. The CDR3 amino acid sequence is: CASGMGQGRTEAFF. Read as DNA, the sequence is TGTGCCAGTGGTATGGGGCAGGGGCGCACCGAAGCTTTCTTT.